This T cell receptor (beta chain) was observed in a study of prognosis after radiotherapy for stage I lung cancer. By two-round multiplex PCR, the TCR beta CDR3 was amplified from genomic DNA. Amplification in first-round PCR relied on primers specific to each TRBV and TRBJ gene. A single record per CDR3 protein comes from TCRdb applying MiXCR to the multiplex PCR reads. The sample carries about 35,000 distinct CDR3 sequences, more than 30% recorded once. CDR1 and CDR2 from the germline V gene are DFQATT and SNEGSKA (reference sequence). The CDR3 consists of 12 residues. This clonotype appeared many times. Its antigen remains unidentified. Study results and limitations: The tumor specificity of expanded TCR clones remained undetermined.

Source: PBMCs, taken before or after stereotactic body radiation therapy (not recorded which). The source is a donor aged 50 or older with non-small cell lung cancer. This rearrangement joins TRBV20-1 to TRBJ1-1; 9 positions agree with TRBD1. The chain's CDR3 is CRVDRGDTEAFF. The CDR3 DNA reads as TGCAGGGTTGACAGGGGGGACACTGAAGCTTTCTTT.